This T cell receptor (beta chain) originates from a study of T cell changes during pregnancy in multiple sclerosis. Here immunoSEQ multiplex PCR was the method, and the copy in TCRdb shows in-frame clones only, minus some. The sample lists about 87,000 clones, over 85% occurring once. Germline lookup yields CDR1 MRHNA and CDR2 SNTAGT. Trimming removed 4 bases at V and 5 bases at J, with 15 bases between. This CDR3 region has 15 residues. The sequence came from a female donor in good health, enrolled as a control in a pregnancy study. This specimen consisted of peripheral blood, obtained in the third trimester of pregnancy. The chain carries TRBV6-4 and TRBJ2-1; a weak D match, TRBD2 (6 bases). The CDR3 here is CASSVLGGENNEQFF. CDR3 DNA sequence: TGTGCCAGCAGTGTTCTGGGGGGAGAAAACAATGAGCAGTTCTTC.